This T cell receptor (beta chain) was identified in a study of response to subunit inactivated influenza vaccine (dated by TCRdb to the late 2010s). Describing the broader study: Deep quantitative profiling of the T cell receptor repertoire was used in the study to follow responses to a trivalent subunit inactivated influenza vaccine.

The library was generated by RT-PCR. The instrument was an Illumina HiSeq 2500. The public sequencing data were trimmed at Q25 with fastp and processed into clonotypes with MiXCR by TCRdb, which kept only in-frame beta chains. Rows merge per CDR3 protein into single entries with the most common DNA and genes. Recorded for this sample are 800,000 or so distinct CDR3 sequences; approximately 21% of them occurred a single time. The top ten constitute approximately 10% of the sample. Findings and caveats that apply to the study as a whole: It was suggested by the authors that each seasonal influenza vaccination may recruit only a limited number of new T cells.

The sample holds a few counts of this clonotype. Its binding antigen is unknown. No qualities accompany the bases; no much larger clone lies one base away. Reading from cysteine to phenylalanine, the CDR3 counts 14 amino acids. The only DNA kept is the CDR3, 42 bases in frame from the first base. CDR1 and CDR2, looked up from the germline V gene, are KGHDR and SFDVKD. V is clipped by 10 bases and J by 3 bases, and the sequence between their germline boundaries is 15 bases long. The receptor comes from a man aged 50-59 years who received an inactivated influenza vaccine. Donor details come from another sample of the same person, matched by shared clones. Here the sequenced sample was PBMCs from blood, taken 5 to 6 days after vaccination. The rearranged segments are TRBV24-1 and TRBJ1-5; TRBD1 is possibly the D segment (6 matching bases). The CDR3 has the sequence CATSQTGHNQPQHF. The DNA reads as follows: TGTGCCACTTCCCAGACAGGTCACAATCAGCCCCAGCATTTT.